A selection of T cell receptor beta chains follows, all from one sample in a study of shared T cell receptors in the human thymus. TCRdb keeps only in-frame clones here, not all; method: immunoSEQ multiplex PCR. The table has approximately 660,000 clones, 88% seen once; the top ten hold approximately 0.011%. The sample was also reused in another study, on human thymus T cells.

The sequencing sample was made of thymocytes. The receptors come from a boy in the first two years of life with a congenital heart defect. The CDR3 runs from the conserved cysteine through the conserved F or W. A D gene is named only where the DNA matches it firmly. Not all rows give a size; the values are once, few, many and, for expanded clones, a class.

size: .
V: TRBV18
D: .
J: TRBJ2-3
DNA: TGTGCCAGCTCACCAGGGAGGGGGGGCACAGATACGCAGTATTTT
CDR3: CASSPGRGGTDTQYF

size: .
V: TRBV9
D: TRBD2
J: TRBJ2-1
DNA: TGTGCCAGCAGCGTTGGGGCGGGGGATGAGCAGTTCTTC
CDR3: CASSVGAGDEQFF

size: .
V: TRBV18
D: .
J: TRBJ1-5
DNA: TGTGCCAGCTCACCACCAACAGGGCCCGGGGGCAATCAGCCCCAGCATTTT
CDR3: CASSPPTGPGGNQPQHF

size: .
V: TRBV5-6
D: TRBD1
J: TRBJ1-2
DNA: TGTGCCAGCAGCTTTATCGGGGGGGACAGGGGCTATGGCTACACCTTC
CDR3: CASSFIGGDRGYGYTF

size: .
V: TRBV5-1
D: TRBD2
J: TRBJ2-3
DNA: TGCGCCAGCAGCTTAGGCGGGAGGATGACAGATACGCAGTATTTT
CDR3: CASSLGGRMTDTQYF

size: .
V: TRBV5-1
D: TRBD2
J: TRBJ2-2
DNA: TGCGCCAGCAGCTTGGGAGCTAGCGGGAGGATTTGGAACACCGGGGAGCTGTTTTTT
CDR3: CASSLGASGRIWNTGELFF

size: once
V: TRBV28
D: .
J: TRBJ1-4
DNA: TGTGCCAGCAGCCGCGGGGACCGCCCTAATGAAAAACTGTTTTTT
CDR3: CASSRGDRPNEKLFF

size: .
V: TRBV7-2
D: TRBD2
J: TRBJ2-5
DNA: TGTGCCAGCAGCACCACTAGCGGGCGGGAGACCCAGTACTTC
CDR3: CASSTTSGRETQYF

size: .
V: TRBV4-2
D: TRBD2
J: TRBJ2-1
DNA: TGTGCCAGCAGCCAAGACAAGCGACTAGCGCGAGACTCCTACAATGAGCAGTTCTTC
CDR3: CASSQDKRLARDSYNEQFF

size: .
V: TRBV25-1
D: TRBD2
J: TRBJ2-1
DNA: TGTGCCAGCAGACAAGGGCGGGAGGTGTACAATGAGCAGTTCTTC
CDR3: CASRQGREVYNEQFF

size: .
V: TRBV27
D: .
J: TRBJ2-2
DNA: TGTGCCAGCAGGGGTACTAGGGCCACCGGGGAGCTGTTTTTT
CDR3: CASRGTRATGELFF

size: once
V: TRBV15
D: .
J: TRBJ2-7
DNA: TGTGCCACCGCCGGTGGTGGGTCGCCAGCCGGGTACGAGCAGTACTTC
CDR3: CATAGGGSPAGYEQYF

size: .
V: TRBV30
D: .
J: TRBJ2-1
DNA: TGTGCCTGGACACAGGAGGGTGAGCAGTTCTTC
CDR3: CAWTQEGEQFF

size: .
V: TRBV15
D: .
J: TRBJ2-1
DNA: TGTGCCACCAGCAGAGATCGGAGTAGGAGGCACAATGAGCAGTTCTTC
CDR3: CATSRDRSRRHNEQFF

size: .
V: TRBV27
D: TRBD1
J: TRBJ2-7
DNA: TGTGCCAGCAGTGTCAAACCAGGGGGCCCTCCCTACGAGCAGTACTTC
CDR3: CASSVKPGGPPYEQYF

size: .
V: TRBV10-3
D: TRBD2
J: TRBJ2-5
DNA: TGTGCCATCAGTGAGAAGACTAGCGGGGAGCCAGAGACCCAGTACTTC
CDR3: CAISEKTSGEPETQYF

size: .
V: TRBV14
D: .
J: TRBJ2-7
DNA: TGTGCCAGCAGCCAAGCTCACGAGCAGTACTTC
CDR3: CASSQAHEQYF

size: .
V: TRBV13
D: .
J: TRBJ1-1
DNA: TGTGCCAGCAGCCAGACACATATGAACACTGAAGCTTTCTTT
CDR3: CASSQTHMNTEAFF

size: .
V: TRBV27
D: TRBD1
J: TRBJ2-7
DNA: TGTGCCAGCAGTTTATTGGACAGGAAGAACGAGCAGTACTTC
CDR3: CASSLLDRKNEQYF